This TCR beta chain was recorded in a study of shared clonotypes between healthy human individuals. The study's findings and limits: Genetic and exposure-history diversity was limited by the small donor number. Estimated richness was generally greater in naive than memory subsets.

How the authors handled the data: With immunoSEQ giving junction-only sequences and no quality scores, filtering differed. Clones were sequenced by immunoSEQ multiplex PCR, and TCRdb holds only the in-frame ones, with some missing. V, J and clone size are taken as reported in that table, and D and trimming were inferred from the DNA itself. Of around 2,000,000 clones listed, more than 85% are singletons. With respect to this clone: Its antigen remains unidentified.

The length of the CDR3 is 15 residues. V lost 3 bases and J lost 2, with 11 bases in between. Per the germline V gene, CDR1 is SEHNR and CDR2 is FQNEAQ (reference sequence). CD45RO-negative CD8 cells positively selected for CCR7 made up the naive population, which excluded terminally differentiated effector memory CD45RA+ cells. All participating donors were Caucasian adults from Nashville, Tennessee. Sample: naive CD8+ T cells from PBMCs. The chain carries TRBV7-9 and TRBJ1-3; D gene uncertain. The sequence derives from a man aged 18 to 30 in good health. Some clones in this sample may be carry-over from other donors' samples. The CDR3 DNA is TGTGCCAGCAGCTTCCCGGAGAGGACTGGAAACACCATATATTTT. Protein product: CASSFPERTGNTIYF.